These 7 T cell receptor beta chains were all obtained from the same sample, sequenced in a study of T cell responses to AZD1222 COVID-19 vaccine. Some clones are missing from TCRdb's copy, which holds only in-frame ones; the method was immunoSEQ multiplex PCR. The data hold about 120,000 clones, with almost 95% observed a single time. The sequencing here drew on peripheral blood, taken 28 days after the second AZD1222 dose. These TCRs come from an adult who received the AZD1222 COVID-19 vaccine.

The chain carries TRBV5-6 and TRBJ1-2, with a possible D match to TRBD1 (5 bases). V was shortened by 2 bases and J by 4 bases, with 18 bases between the two germline ends. CDR1 and CDR2 (germline): SGHDT, YYEEEE. This CDR3 has 16 amino acids. The CDR3 loop is CASSLIQGDRAYGYTF. The CDR3 DNA reads as TGTGCCAGCAGCTTAATTCAGGGAGATCGTGCCTATGGCTACACCTTC.

J is TRBJ1-2 and V is TRBV4-1, with D possibly matching TRBD1 (6 bases). V was trimmed by 4 bases and J by 4 bases, leaving 22 bases between them. Germline V gene data show CDR1 as MGHRA and CDR2 as YSYEKL. This CDR3 contains 17 residues. The CDR3 DNA sequence: TGCGCCAGCAGCCCGTTCGCTGCAGGGGCGATTTCCTATGGCTACACCTTC. It encodes CASSPFAAGAISYGYTF.

The J gene is TRBJ2-5, the V gene TRBV6-5, with a tentative D call TRBD2 (6 bases). The length of the CDR3 is 15 residues. Germline V gene data show CDR1 as MNHEY and CDR2 as SVGAGI. Trimming cost V 2 bases and J 3 bases, with 13 bases left between them. CDR3 nucleotides: TGTGCCAGCAGTTACAGAGGGACTGATAAAGAGACCCAGTACTTC. Translation gives CASSYRGTDKETQYF.

This chain uses TRBV9 with TRBJ1-1; 7 positions agree with TRBD1. Germline trimming cut 4 bases from V and 8 bases from J; bases unmatched to any gene: 5. CDR1 is SGDLS and CDR2 is YYNGEE in the germline V gene. The CDR3 consists of 12 residues. This CDR3 reads CASSPTRGEAFF. The CDR3 bases are TGTGCCAGCAGCCCCACCAGGGGGGAAGCTTTCTTT.

The chain joins TRBV19 to TRBJ1-5; unclear D gene. Between the trimmed V and J ends, which lost 5 bases and 10 bases, there was a span of 18 bases. Germline CDR1 and CDR2: LNHDA and SQIVND (reference sequence). The CDR3 totals 14 residues. In nucleotides, the CDR3 is TGTGCCAGTAGTTTTGGACTCATATCAATCCCCCAGCATTTT. This codes for CASSFGLISIPQHF.

The genes are TRBV6-4 and TRBJ2-3, with D uncertain. Germline V gives CDR1 MRHNA, CDR2 SNTAGT. V lost 3 bases, J lost 2 bases, and 9 bases lay in between. The CDR3 spans 14 residues. CDR3 nucleotides: TGTGCCAGCAGTGAACAACTACACACAGATACGCAGTATTTT. Encoded protein: CASSEQLHTDTQYF.

The chain links TRBV14 to TRBJ2-7, with D unresolved. The CDR3 has 15 amino acids. The V gene's germline CDR1 is SGHDN and CDR2 FVKESK. Trimming took off 0 bases at V and 0 bases at J, with 9 bases between the two ends. The CDR3 sequence: CASSQDLPRSYEQYF. For the CDR3, the DNA is TGTGCCAGCAGCCAAGACCTCCCCCGCTCCTACGAGCAGTACTTC.